This T cell receptor (beta chain) was sequenced for a study of blood T cell repertoires in COVID-19. Study overall: T cells, B-cell-depleted T cells, or PBMCs provided the cDNA or gDNA that served as material.

Sequenced by immunoSEQ multiplex PCR; TCRdb stores in-frame clones only, minus some. Of under 150,000 clones listed, more than 75% were seen once; the top ten hold 3.5% to 5.5%. Unmatched junction bases numbered 14, after V lost 3 bases and J lost 6 bases. This CDR3 comprises 17 residues. Germline V lookup: CDR1 LGHNA, CDR2 YNFKEQ. This rearrangement joins TRBV4-2 to TRBJ1-1; 9 nucleotides align to TRBD1. What was sequenced was peripheral blood. This receptor was taken from a woman aged 40 to 55 with acute or convalescent COVID-19. The CDR3 sequence: CASSHVPGQGRDPEAFF. For the CDR3, the DNA is TGTGCCAGCAGCCACGTCCCGGGACAGGGTAGGGACCCTGAAGCTTTCTTT.